A single T cell receptor (beta chain) is shown here with its context. The source of the sample is a study of blood T cell repertoires in COVID-19. The overall study: T cells, B-cell-depleted T cells, or PBMCs provided the cDNA or gDNA that served as material.

This CDR3 comprises 16 residues. With 1 base clipped from V and 8 bases from J, the junction kept 7 bases outside the gene matches. Germline values: CDR1 SGHVS, CDR2 FQNEAQ. Assay: immunoSEQ multiplex PCR; the TCRdb copy retains only in-frame clones and omits some. In the table there are about 290,000 clones, about nine tenths of which are singletons. This sequence was found in a woman aged 40-49 years who had recovered from COVID-19. Material: peripheral blood. This chain connects TRBV7-8 to TRBJ2-1; 11 bases match TRBD2. As DNA, the CDR3 is TGTGCCAGCAGCTTAGGGACTAGCGGGCTGGGCGATGAGCAGTTCTTC. Its translation is CASSLGTSGLGDEQFF.